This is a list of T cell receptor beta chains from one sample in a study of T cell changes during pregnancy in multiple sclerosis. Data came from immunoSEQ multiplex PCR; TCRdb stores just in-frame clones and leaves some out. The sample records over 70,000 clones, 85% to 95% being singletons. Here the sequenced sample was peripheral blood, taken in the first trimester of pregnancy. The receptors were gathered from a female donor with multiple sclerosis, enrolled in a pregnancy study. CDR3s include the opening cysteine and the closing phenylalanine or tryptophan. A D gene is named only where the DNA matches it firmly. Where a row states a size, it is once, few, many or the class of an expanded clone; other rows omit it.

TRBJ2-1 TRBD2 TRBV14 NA CASSHGPGTRGAHEQFF TGTGCCAGCAGCCACGGCCCCGGGACTAGAGGGGCCCATGAGCAGTTCTTC
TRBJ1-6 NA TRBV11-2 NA CASSLVPDSPLHF TGTGCCAGCAGCTTAGTACCGGATTCACCCCTCCACTTT
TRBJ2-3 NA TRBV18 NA CASSPNGWRGIDTQYF TGTGCCAGCTCACCAAATGGGTGGCGGGGCATTGATACGCAGTATTTT
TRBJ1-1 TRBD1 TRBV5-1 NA CASSSGQMNTEAFF TGCGCCAGCAGCTCGGGACAGATGAACACTGAAGCTTTCTTT
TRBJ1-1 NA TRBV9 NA CASSVGDTEAFF TGTGCCAGCAGCGTAGGAGACACTGAAGCTTTCTTT
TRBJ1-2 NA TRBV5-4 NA CASSSDSLYGYTF TGTGCCAGCAGTTCCGACAGTCTCTATGGCTACACCTTC
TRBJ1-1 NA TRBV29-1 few CSSQDRTEEAFF TGCAGCTCTCAAGACAGGACTGAAGAAGCTTTCTTT
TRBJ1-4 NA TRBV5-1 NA CASRILASEKLFF TGCGCCAGCAGGATTCTGGCTAGTGAAAAACTGTTTTTT
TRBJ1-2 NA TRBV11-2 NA CASSSQQRGPGNYGYTF TGTGCCAGCAGCTCCCAGCAGCGAGGGCCTGGAAACTATGGCTACACCTTC
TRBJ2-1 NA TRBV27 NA CASSLLDSNEQFF TGTGCCAGCAGTTTATTGGACAGCAATGAGCAGTTCTTC
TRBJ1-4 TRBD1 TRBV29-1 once CSAGDRGHAGANEKLFF TGCAGCGCCGGCGACAGGGGGCACGCGGGGGCTAATGAAAAACTGTTTTTT
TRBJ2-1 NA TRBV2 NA CASTLYAGEQFF TGTGCCAGCACGCTATACGCTGGTGAGCAGTTCTTC
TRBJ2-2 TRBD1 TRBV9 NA CASSPSTGSVYTGELFF TGTGCCAGCAGCCCATCGACAGGGTCCGTTTACACCGGGGAGCTGTTTTTT
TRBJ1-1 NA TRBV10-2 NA CASRQGPITEAFF TGCGCCAGCAGACAGGGCCCGATTACTGAAGCTTTCTTT
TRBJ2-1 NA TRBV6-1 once CASSEFEDNEQFF TGTGCCAGCAGTGAATTTGAGGACAATGAGCAGTTCTTC
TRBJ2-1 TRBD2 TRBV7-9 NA CASSLSPLAGGTNEQFF TGTGCCAGCAGCCTATCCCCACTAGCGGGGGGTACGAATGAGCAGTTCTTC
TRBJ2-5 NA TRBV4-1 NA CASSQAGNQETQYF TGCGCCAGCAGCCAAGCCGGGAATCAAGAGACCCAGTACTTC
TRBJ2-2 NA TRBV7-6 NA CASSPPVGGTGELFF TGTGCCAGCAGCCCTCCCGTCGGGGGCACCGGGGAGCTGTTTTTT
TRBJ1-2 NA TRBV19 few CATTWGVDGYTF TGTGCCACCACGTGGGGGGTAGACGGCTACACCTTC
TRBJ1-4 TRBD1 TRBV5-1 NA CASSFLTGTGGKLFF TGCGCCAGCAGCTTTTTGACCGGGACAGGAGGAAAACTGTTTTTT
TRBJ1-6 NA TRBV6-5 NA CASRQGVGSPLHF TGTGCCAGCAGACAGGGAGTTGGTTCACCCCTCCACTTT
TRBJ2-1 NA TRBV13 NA CASSSQGFSNEQFF TGTGCCAGCAGCTCACAGGGATTCTCCAATGAGCAGTTCTTC
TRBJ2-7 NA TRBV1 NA CTSSQPGQGRTSYEQYF TGCACCAGCAGCCAACCGGGACAGGGAAGGACATCCTACGAGCAGTACTTC
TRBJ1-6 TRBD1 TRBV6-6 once CASSYSSLQGPSIRPF TGTGCCAGCAGTTACTCCAGTTTACAGGGGCCCTCTATTCGCCCCTTT
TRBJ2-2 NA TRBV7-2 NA CASSLGGGAITGELFF TGTGCCAGCAGCTTAGGCGGGGGCGCCATAACCGGGGAGCTGTTTTTT
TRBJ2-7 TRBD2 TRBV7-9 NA CASGGVRSYEQYF TGTGCCAGTGGGGGGGTCAGGTCCTACGAGCAGTACTTC
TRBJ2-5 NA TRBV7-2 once CASSTRGTQYF TGTGCCAGCAGCACCCGGGGGACCCAGTACTTC
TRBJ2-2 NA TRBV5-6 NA CASSPGGPTGELFF TGTGCCAGCAGCCCCGGGGGGCCCACCGGGGAGCTGTTTTTT
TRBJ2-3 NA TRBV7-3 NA CASSFSRTETDTQYF TGTGCCAGCAGCTTTTCCAGGACAGAGACAGATACGCAGTATTTT
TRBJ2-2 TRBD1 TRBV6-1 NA CASSTGTGNTGELFF TGTGCCAGCAGTACCGGGACAGGGAACACCGGGGAGCTGTTTTTT
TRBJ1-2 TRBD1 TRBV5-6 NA CASSFGTGGSGYTF TGTGCCAGCAGCTTCGGGACAGGGGGCTCGGGCTACACCTTC
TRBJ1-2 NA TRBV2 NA CASIRHPDGYTF TGTGCCAGCATTCGACATCCTGATGGCTACACCTTC
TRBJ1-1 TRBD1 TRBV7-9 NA CASSPLTGLMNTEAFF TGTGCCAGCAGCCCCTTGACAGGGTTAATGAACACTGAAGCTTTCTTT
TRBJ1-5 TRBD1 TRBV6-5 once CASSQLNRGDQPQHF TGTGCCAGCAGTCAACTGAACAGGGGGGATCAGCCCCAGCATTTT
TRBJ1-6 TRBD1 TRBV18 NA CASSPLSGQGARSVNSPLHF TGTGCCAGCTCACCACTGTCGGGACAGGGGGCGCGAAGTGTTAATTCACCCCTCCACTTT
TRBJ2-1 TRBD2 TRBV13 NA CASGGGNNEQFF TGTGCCAGCGGGGGGGGAAACAATGAGCAGTTCTTC
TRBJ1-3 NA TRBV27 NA CASSPGGSGNTIYF TGTGCCAGCAGTCCGGGGGGGTCTGGAAACACCATATATTTT
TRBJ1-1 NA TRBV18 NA CASRQVQENTEAFF TGTGCCAGCCGACAAGTACAGGAGAACACTGAAGCTTTCTTT
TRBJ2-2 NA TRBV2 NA CATGVGTGELFF TGTGCCACCGGCGTCGGGACCGGGGAGCTGTTTTTT